Presented here are 25 T cell receptor beta chains from one specimen sequenced in a study of CD8 T cells in Susac syndrome. The RNA, roughly 0.45 to 1 ug, was put through reverse transcription using random hexamers. TCRdb processed the immunoSEQ multiplex PCR reads anew with MiXCR; each CDR3 protein has one entry. The sample consists of around 170,000 distinct CDR3 sequences, approximately 94% of them appearing once. The material sequenced was CD4+ T cells from PBMCs. The receptors originated from a human donor with Susac syndrome.

The chain combines TRBV18 with TRBJ2-4; a weak D match, TRBD2 (5 bases). V was cut by 3 bases and J by 0 bases, with 9 bases left in between. The CDR3 spans 15 residues. From germline, CDR1 is KGHSH and CDR2 LQKENI. The CDR3 bases are TGTGCCAGCTCACCGGTGGGAGTAGCCAAAAACATTCAGTACTTC. Protein product: CASSPVGVAKNIQYF. Full variable domain (remainder filled in from reference TRBV18 and TRBJ2-4): NAGVMQNPRHLVRRRGQEARLRCSPMKGHSHVYWYRQLPEEGLKFMVYLQKENIIDESGMPKERFSAEFPKEGPSILRIQQVVRGDSAAYFCASSPVGVAKNIQYFGAGTRLSVL.

This chain uses TRBV11-2 with TRBJ2-7; D unresolved. Per germline, CDR1 SGHAT and CDR2 FQNNGV. This CDR3 comprises 13 residues. V was shortened by 4 bases and J by 3 bases, with 10 bases between the two germline ends. The CDR3 is CASSSAAHYEQYF. The CDR3 coding sequence is TGTGCCAGCAGCTCCGCGGCCCACTACGAGCAGTACTTC.

The chain links TRBV20-1 to TRBJ1-2; D call uncertain. The V end was cut by 6 bases, the J end by 4 bases, with 15 bases between. Looked up from germline, CDR1 is DFQATT and CDR2 is SNEGSKA (reference sequence). The CDR3 totals 13 residues. CDR3 in amino acids: CSARDQTPYGYTF. In DNA form, the CDR3 reads TGCAGTGCCCGAGACCAGACTCCCTATGGCTACACCTTC.

The chain carries TRBV6-5 and TRBJ2-1; D not resolved. V was clipped by 1 base and J by 6 bases, with 7 bases between them. This CDR3 spans 13 amino acids. Germline V gene data show CDR1 as MNHEY and CDR2 as SVGAGI. The CDR3 spells CASSYLDSNEQFF. The CDR3 coding sequence is TGTGCCAGCAGTTACTTAGACTCCAATGAGCAGTTCTTC.

The genes are TRBV20-1 and TRBJ1-1; weak D call: TRBD1 (5 bases). CDR3 length: 15 residues. V gave up 1 base and J gave up 4 bases, with 16 bases separating them. Germline V gene sequence: CDR1 DFQATT, CDR2 SNEGSKA (reference sequence). CDR3 loop: CSARAGRQGGTEAFF. The CDR3 nucleotides read TGCAGTGCTAGAGCGGGAAGGCAGGGAGGCACTGAAGCTTTCTTT.

This chain links TRBV20-1 with TRBJ2-5; 9 nucleotides line up with TRBD1. The length of the CDR3 is 14 residues. J lost 5 bases, V lost 3 bases, and 7 bases had no gene match. Germline loops: CDR1 DFQATT, CDR2 SNEGSKA (reference sequence). In DNA form, the CDR3 reads TGCAGTGCTAGCGTCGGGGACAGGGAGGAGACCCAGTACTTC. Its protein product is CSASVGDREETQYF.

The chain couples TRBV5-6 to TRBJ2-2; TRBD2 matches 11 bases. Germline-derived CDR1 and CDR2 are SGHDT and YYEEEE. The CDR3 is made up of 16 amino acids. The ends lost 4 bases at V and 1 base at J; junction bases unmatched: 3. The CDR3 loop reads CASSLGLAGNTGELFF. CDR3 nucleotides: TGTGCCAGCAGCCTCGGACTAGCGGGGAACACCGGGGAGCTGTTTTTT.

The V gene is TRBV20-1, the J gene TRBJ1-2, with D perhaps TRBD1 (5 bases). CDR1 is DFQATT and CDR2 is SNEGSKA in the germline V gene (reference sequence). The CDR3 has 13 amino acids. Trimming stripped 2 bases from V and 8 bases from J, with 15 bases between. The CDR3, as DNA: TGCAGTGCTAGATCGGAAGGGGCGAGCGGCTACACCTTC. Translating it yields CSARSEGASGYTF.

The genes are TRBV7-8 and TRBJ1-1; the D gene is possibly TRBD1 (6 bases). Germline lookup yields CDR1 SGHVS and CDR2 FQNEAQ. Trimming cost V 2 bases and J 0 bases, with 10 bases left between them. This CDR3 contains 15 residues. The CDR3 loop reads CASSLTNRVNTEAFF. The CDR3 DNA follows: TGTGCCAGCAGCTTAACCAACAGGGTGAACACTGAAGCTTTCTTT.

The chain has TRBV7-8 and TRBJ1-4; D gene uncertain. The V gene's germline CDR1 is SGHVS and CDR2 FQNEAQ. V was shortened by 0 bases and J by 7 bases, with 9 bases between the two germline ends. The CDR3 spans 14 residues. CDR3 DNA sequence: TGTGCCAGCAGCTTAGCGCAAAACGGTGAAAAACTGTTTTTT. This codes for CASSLAQNGEKLFF.

The chain recombines TRBV28 with TRBJ2-3; the D gene is possibly TRBD1 (6 bases). Trimming left V 3 bases short and J 7 bases short, with 8 bases between. The CDR3 contains 12 residues. The germline V gene encodes CDR1 MDHEN and CDR2 SYDVKM. CDR3 DNA: TGTGCCAGCAGTTTCGGGACAAATACGCAGTATTTT. The encoded protein is CASSFGTNTQYF.

The chain recombines TRBV4-3 with TRBJ2-7; D is ambiguous. Per the germline V gene, CDR1 is LGHNA and CDR2 is YSLEER. Trimming left V 0 bases short and J 3 bases short, with 12 bases between. The CDR3 contains 15 residues. The CDR3 sequence: CASSQDLGSGYEQYF. The CDR3 DNA is TGCGCCAGCAGCCAAGATCTAGGGTCTGGCTACGAGCAGTACTTC.

The table lists this clonotype with a count of one. This chain uses TRBV5-6 with TRBJ2-5; TRBD2 might be the D (6 bases). Germline CDR1 reads SGHDT; CDR2 reads YYEEEE. Between the trimmed V and J ends, which lost 1 base and 4 bases, there was a span of 11 bases. The CDR3 runs to 14 residues. This CDR3 reads CASSLLSGVETQYF. The CDR3 nucleotides are TGTGCCAGCAGCTTGCTCTCGGGGGTAGAGACCCAGTACTTC.

The chain couples TRBV11-2 to TRBJ2-5; no reliable D call. There are 13 residues in the CDR3. Germline lookup yields CDR1 SGHAT and CDR2 FQNNGV. Deletions cut 5 bases from V and 5 bases from J, with 12 bases between. CDR3: CASSPAHRETQYF. CDR3 sequence (DNA): TGTGCCAGCAGCCCTGCCCACCGCGAGACCCAGTACTTC.

This chain uses TRBV15 with TRBJ2-4; tentatively, D is TRBD1 or TRBD2 (5 bases each). The CDR3 totals 15 residues. CDR1 is LNHNV and CDR2 is YYDKDF in the germline V gene (reference sequence). V lost 1 base and J 1 base, leaving 8 bases between the germline ends. CDR3 sequence reads: CATSRAGTAKNIQYF. The CDR3 bases are TGTGCCACCAGCAGAGCCGGGACGGCCAAAAACATTCAGTACTTC.

The rearrangement joins TRBV5-1 to TRBJ2-5, with D unclear. CDR1 is SGHRS, CDR2 YFSETQ, per germline. The CDR3 extends over 13 amino acids. V dropped 4 bases and J dropped 5 bases, with 12 bases sitting between them. Written as DNA, the CDR3 is TGCGCCAGCAGCCCTACGCTGGGGGAGACCCAGTACTTC. The encoded protein is CASSPTLGETQYF.

The chain links TRBV3-1 to TRBJ2-3, with D hard to call. The CDR3 totals 12 residues. Germline V lookup: CDR1 LGHDT, CDR2 YNNKEL (reference sequence). The germline V and J ends were trimmed by 1 base and 2 bases, with 1 base remaining between them. The CDR3 reads CASSQATDTQYF. In nucleotides, the CDR3 is TGTGCCAGCAGCCAAGCCACAGATACGCAGTATTTT.

CDR3 sequence: CASSPPAGASYEQYF. As DNA, the CDR3 is TGTGCCAGCTCACCACCGGCAGGGGCCTCCTACGAGCAGTACTTC. The chain joins TRBV18 to TRBJ2-7, with D perhaps matching TRBD1 (6 bases). CDR3 length: 15 residues. Germline CDR1 KGHSH, CDR2 LQKENI. Trimming left V 0 bases short and J 0 bases short, with 9 bases between.

The rearrangement joins TRBV19 to TRBJ1-5; possible D gene TRBD1, 6 bases. From germline, CDR1 is LNHDA and CDR2 SQIVND (reference sequence). CDR3 size: 15 residues. Trimming took off 4 bases at V and 4 bases at J, with 14 bases between the two ends. CDR3 sequence reads: CASSKGGQGNQPQHF. The CDR3 DNA reads as TGTGCCAGTAGTAAAGGGGGGCAAGGGAATCAGCCCCAGCATTTT.

The J gene is TRBJ2-7, the V gene TRBV28, with 10 bases that match TRBD1. The CDR3 spans 16 residues. Germline V gene data show CDR1 as MDHEN and CDR2 as SYDVKM. Trimming cost V 6 bases and J 7 bases; bases outside gene matches: 15. CDR3 amino acids: CASRRSAGTGVVEQYF. The CDR3 coding sequence is TGTGCCAGCAGACGCTCCGCCGGGACAGGGGTGGTTGAGCAGTACTTC.

Here the CDR3 reads CASSQGLGDSPLHF. The CDR3 nucleotides are TGCGCCAGCAGCCAAGGATTGGGGGATTCACCCCTCCACTTT. The gene calls are TRBV4-3 and TRBJ1-6; possible D gene TRBD1, 5 bases. V lost 1 base to trimming and J lost 8 bases, with 9 bases between them. CDR3 size: 14 residues. Germline CDR1 and CDR2: LGHNA and YSLEER.

The chain uses TRBV10-3 and TRBJ1-5; TRBD1 matches 7 bases. Trimming cost V 1 base and J 2 bases; bases outside gene matches: 5. This CDR3 contains 16 residues. Germline values: CDR1 ENHRY, CDR2 SYGVKD. The DNA of the CDR3 is TGTGCCATCAGTGAGTTTACAGGGGAAGGCAATCAGCCCCAGCATTTT. The encoded protein is CAISEFTGEGNQPQHF.

The chain links TRBV20-1 to TRBJ1-2; a possible D gene is TRBD1 (6 bases). Germline V gives CDR1 DFQATT, CDR2 SNEGSKA (reference sequence). The ends were cut back, 0 bases at V and 8 bases at J, with 19 bases in the middle. The CDR3 is 15 residues long. CDR3 residues: CSARDLGQRRGGYTF. Written as DNA, the CDR3 is TGCAGTGCTAGAGATCTAGGACAGCGCCGCGGAGGCTACACCTTC.

V usage is TRBV12-3 or TRBV12-4 and J usage is TRBJ2-3; 8 nucleotides line up with TRBD2. This CDR3 contains 15 residues. V lost 7 bases, J lost 4 bases, and 10 bases stayed unmatched. Here the CDR3 reads CASTRSYGGADTQYF. The CDR3 DNA sequence: TGTGCCAGCACACGCTCCTACGGGGGGGCAGATACGCAGTATTTT.

V gene TRBV13 combines with J gene TRBJ1-1, with D tentatively TRBD1 (6 bases). Germline assignment: CDR1 PRHDT and CDR2 FYEKMQ (reference sequence). This CDR3 has 14 amino acids. Trimming cost V 5 bases and J 3 bases, with 13 bases left between them. CDR3: CASSVGQLYTEAFF. CDR3 in DNA: TGTGCCAGCAGCGTTGGACAGTTGTACACTGAAGCTTTCTTT.